This T cell receptor beta chain was sequenced in a study of blood T cell repertoires in COVID-19. Those enrolled in Seattle joined during active infection and were followed longitudinally afterward. In the original workflow: Estimation of nucleated cell counts relied on the amplification of reference gene primers. Measured with immunoSEQ multiplex PCR; TCRdb has only the in-frame clones, and not every one. V and J calls and clone size are those listed in that table; D and trimming were worked out from the DNA. The sample has nearly 350,000 clones; more than 70% are singletons. Per germline, CDR1 MNHEY and CDR2 SVGAGI. The CDR3 has 12 amino acids. Trimming left V 6 bases short and J 0 bases short, with 5 bases between.

The clonotype comes from a woman aged 65 to 85 with COVID-19, enrolled during active disease. The sequencing input was peripheral blood. V is TRBV6-5 and J is TRBJ1-2; no definite D call. CDR3 sequence reads: CASRRANYGYTF. In nucleotides, the CDR3 is TGTGCCAGCAGGCGAGCTAACTATGGCTACACCTTC.